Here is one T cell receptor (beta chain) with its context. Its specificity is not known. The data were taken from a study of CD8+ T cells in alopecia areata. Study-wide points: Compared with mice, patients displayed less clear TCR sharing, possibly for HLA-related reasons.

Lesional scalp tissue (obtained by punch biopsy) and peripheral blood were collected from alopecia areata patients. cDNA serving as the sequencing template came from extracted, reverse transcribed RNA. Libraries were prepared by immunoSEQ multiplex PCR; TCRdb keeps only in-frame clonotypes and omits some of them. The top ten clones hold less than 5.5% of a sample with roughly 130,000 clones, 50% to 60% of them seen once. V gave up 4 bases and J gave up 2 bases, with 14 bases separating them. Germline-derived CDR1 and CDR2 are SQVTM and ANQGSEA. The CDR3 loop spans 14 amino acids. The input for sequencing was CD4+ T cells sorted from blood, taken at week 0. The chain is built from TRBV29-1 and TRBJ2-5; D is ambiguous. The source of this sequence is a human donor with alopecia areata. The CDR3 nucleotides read TGCAGCGTTGGTGGCAGACCATATCAAGAGACCCAGTACTTC. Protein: CSVGGRPYQETQYF.